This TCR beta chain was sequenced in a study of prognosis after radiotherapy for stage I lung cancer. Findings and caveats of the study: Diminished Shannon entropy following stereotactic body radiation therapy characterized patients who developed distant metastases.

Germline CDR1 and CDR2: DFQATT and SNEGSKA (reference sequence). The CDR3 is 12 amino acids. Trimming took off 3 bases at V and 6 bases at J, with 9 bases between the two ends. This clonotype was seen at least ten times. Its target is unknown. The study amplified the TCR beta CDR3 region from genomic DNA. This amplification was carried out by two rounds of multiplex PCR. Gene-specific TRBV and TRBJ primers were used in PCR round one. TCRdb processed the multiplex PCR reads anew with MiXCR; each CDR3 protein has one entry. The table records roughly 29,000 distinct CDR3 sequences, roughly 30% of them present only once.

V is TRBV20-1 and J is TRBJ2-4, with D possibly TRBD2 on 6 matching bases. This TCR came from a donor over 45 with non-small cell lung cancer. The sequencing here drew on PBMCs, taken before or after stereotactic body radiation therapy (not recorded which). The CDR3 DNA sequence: TGCAGTGCTAGGACTAGTACAAACATTCAGTACTTC. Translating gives CSARTSTNIQYF.